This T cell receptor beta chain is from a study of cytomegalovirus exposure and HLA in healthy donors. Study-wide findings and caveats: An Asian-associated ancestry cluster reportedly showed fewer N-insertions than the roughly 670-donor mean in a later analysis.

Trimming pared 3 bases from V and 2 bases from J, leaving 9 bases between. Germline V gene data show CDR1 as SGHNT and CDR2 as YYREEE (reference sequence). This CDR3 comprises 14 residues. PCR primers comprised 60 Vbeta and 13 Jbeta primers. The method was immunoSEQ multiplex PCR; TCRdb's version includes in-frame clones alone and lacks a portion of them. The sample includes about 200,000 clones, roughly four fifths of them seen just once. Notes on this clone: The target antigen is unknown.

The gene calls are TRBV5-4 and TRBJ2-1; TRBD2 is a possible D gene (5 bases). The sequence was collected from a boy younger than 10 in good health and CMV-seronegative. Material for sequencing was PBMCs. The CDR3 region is CASSSSGTYNEQFF. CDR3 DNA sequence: TGTGCCAGCAGCTCCTCGGGGACCTACAATGAGCAGTTCTTC.